These 15 T cell receptor beta chains share one sample of origin, sequenced in a study of cytomegalovirus exposure and HLA in healthy donors. A multiplex PCR was run with 60 Vbeta primers and 13 Jbeta primers. Sequenced by immunoSEQ multiplex PCR; TCRdb stores in-frame clones only, minus some. The table has some 100,000 clones, more than 80% seen once. Source material: PBMCs. Every receptor here comes from a man under 40 in good health and CMV-seronegative.

The chain recombines TRBV6-1 with TRBJ1-3, with D unresolved. The CDR3 runs to 14 residues. Germline CDR1 reads MNHNS; CDR2 reads SASEGT. V gave up 4 bases and J gave up 8 bases, with 15 bases separating them. CDR3 region: CASSGHSARDTIYF. CDR3 nucleotide sequence: TGTGCCAGCAGTGGACACTCCGCACGAGACACCATATATTTT.

V usage is TRBV2 and J usage is TRBJ1-1, with a weak D call TRBD1 (6 bases). The CDR3 has 13 amino acids. The V and J ends lost 10 bases and 4 bases respectively, with 16 bases between them. Germline V gene data show CDR1 as SNHLY and CDR2 as FYNNEI. CDR3 residues: CATRGDAGTEAFF. CDR3 bases: TGTGCCACCAGGGGCGACGCGGGCACTGAAGCTTTCTTT. Filled out from reference TRBV2 and TRBJ1-1, the complete variable domain reads EPEVTQTPSHQVTQMGQEVILRCVPISNHLYFYWYRQILGQKVEFLVSFYNNEISEKSEIFDDQFSVERPDGSNFTLKIRSTKLEDSAMYFCATRGDAGTEAFFGQGTRLTVV.

The chain has TRBV4-2 and TRBJ2-7; 12 positions match TRBD2. The trim removed 0 bases at V and 3 bases at J, leaving 3 bases unmatched. Germline V gene data show CDR1 as LGHNA and CDR2 as YNFKEQ. The CDR3 covers 16 residues. The CDR3 DNA follows: TGTGCCAGCAGCCAAGATAAGACTAGCGGGAGCTACGAGCAGTACTTC. This sequence encodes CASSQDKTSGSYEQYF.

A word on this clone: Mismatch with germline at one junction end may stem from a read error. V usage is TRBV5-1 and J usage is TRBJ2-7, with a tentative D call TRBD2 (5 bases). Germline V gives CDR1 SGHRS, CDR2 YFSETQ. This CDR3 is 17 amino acids long. CDR3 amino acids: CASSIARIDPISSEQYF. The DNA of the CDR3 is TGCGCCAGCAGCATAGCGCGCATCGACCCCATATCCTCCGAGCAGTACTTC.

The chain is built from TRBV7-9 and TRBJ2-4, with 8 bases fitting TRBD2. This CDR3 contains 16 residues. Losses at the gene ends were 5 bases for V and 1 base for J; bases not matched to a gene: 7. CDR1 is SEHNR and CDR2 is FQNEAQ in the germline V gene (reference sequence). DNA for the CDR3: TGTGCCAGCAGCCCCAGCGGGAGTGGGGCCAAAAACATTCAGTACTTC. Protein product: CASSPSGSGAKNIQYF.

Only a few counts were recorded for this clone. This rearrangement joins TRBV30 to TRBJ2-3, with D possibly matching TRBD1 (5 bases). V was pared by 2 bases and J by 5 bases, with 8 bases between. The CDR3 is 12 residues long. Germline V gene data show CDR1 as GTSNPN and CDR2 as SVGIG (reference sequence). The CDR3 sequence is CAWSLRGDTQYF. In nucleotides, the CDR3 is TGTGCCTGGAGTCTAAGGGGAGATACGCAGTATTTT.

This CDR3 reads CASSQLGGDGTYEQYF. Here the CDR3 DNA reads TGTGCCAGCAGCCAACTAGGGGGGGACGGGACCTACGAGCAGTACTTC. V gene TRBV4-2 combines with J gene TRBJ2-7, with D perhaps matching TRBD2 (7 bases). CDR3 length: 16 residues. Between the trimmed V and J ends, which lost 2 bases and 2 bases, there was a span of 16 bases. CDR1 LGHNA and CDR2 YNFKEQ come from the germline V gene.

The V and J genes are TRBV7-6 and TRBJ2-7; 13 positions agree with TRBD2. The length of the CDR3 is 16 residues. V shed 1 base and J 3 bases; nucleotides not matched to a gene: 3. Germline lookup yields CDR1 SGHVS and CDR2 FNYEAQ. CDR3 bases: TGTGCCAGCAGCTTAGGCGGGACTAGCGGGGTCTACGAGCAGTACTTC. Protein: CASSLGGTSGVYEQYF.

This sequence joins TRBV10-3 and TRBJ1-5, with D perhaps matching TRBD1 (5 bases). V was cut by 3 bases and J by 5 bases, with 14 bases left in between. Germline loops: CDR1 ENHRY, CDR2 SYGVKD. The CDR3 spans 15 residues. CDR3 protein: CAISEDLIGDQPQHF. CDR3 DNA sequence: TGTGCCATCAGTGAAGACCTAATAGGGGATCAGCCCCAGCATTTT.

V usage is TRBV30 and J usage is TRBJ2-5, with TRBD2 identical over 7 bases. The CDR3 loop spans 13 amino acids. With 4 bases clipped from V and 2 bases from J, the junction kept 4 bases outside the gene matches. The germline V gene encodes CDR1 GTSNPN and CDR2 SVGIG (reference sequence). The CDR3 spells CAWNGRKQETQYF. DNA of the CDR3: TGTGCCTGGAACGGGAGGAAGCAAGAGACCCAGTACTTC.

V usage is TRBV5-1 and J usage is TRBJ2-1, with TRBD2 as a possible D gene (5 bases). CDR1 and CDR2 (germline): SGHRS, YFSETQ. Trimming removed 1 base from V and 5 bases from J, with 16 bases in between. The CDR3 consists of 16 residues. The CDR3 region is CASSLFGVTVNNEQFF. The CDR3 DNA is TGCGCCAGCAGCTTGTTCGGGGTCACTGTTAACAATGAGCAGTTCTTC.

This clone appeared a few times. The chain combines TRBV11-1 with TRBJ2-5; 8 bases agree with TRBD1. The ends lost 2 bases at V and 4 bases at J; junction bases unmatched: 6. Germline CDR1 SGHAT, CDR2 FQDESV (reference sequence). This CDR3 has 15 amino acids. As DNA, the CDR3 is TGTGCCAGCAGCTTACCGAGGACAGGGAGAGAGACCCAGTACTTC. It specifies CASSLPRTGRETQYF.

The chain joins TRBV4-1 to TRBJ2-1; TRBD2 matches 9 bases. Germline lookup yields CDR1 MGHRA and CDR2 YSYEKL. This CDR3 is built from 15 residues. With 4 bases clipped from V and 0 bases from J, the junction kept 1 base outside the gene matches. The CDR3 sequence: CASSPTSGSYNEQFF. CDR3 bases: TGCGCCAGCAGCCCGACTAGCGGCTCCTACAATGAGCAGTTCTTC.

J is TRBJ2-7 and V is TRBV27; 8 nucleotides line up with TRBD1. V dropped 3 bases and J dropped 4; count of bases not matched to a gene: 5. The CDR3 covers 14 residues. Germline lookup yields CDR1 MNHEY and CDR2 SMNVEV (reference sequence). The CDR3 DNA reads TGTGCCAGCAGTTTCGGCAGGGGGCATTACGAGCAGTACTTC. Translating it yields CASSFGRGHYEQYF.

This chain joins TRBV6-6 and TRBJ2-4, with a weak D call TRBD1 (6 bases). Looked up from germline, CDR1 is MNHNY and CDR2 is SVGAGI (reference sequence). Trimming cost V 5 bases and J 3 bases, with 17 bases left between them. The CDR3 loop spans 16 amino acids. CDR3 in amino acids: CASSTRTDRDKNIQYF. CDR3 DNA sequence: TGTGCCAGCAGTACCCGGACAGATAGGGACAAAAACATTCAGTACTTC.